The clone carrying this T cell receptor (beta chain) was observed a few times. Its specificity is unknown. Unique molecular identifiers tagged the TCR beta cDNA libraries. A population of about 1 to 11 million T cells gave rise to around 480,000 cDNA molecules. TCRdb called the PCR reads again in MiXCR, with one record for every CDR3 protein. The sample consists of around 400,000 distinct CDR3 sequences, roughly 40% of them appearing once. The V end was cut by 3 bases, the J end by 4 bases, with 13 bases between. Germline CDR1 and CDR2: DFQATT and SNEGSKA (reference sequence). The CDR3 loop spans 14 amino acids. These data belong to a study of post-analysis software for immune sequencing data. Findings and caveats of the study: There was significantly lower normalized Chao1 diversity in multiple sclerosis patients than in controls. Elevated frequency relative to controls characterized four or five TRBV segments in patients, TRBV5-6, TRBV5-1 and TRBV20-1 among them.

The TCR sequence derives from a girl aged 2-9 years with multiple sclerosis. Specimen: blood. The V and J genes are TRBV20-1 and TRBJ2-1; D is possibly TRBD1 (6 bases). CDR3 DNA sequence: TGCAGTGCTAGTTTAACAGGGTCATACAATGAGCAGTTCTTC. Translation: CSASLTGSYNEQFF.